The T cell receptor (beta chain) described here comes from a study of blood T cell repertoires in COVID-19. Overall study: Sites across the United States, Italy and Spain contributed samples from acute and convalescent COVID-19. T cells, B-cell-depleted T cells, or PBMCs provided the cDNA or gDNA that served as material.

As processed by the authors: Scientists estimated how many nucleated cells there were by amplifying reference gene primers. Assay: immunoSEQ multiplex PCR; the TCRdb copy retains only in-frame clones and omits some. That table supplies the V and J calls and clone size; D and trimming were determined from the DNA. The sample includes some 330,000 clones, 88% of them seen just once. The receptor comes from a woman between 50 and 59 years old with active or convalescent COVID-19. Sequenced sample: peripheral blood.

Here the CDR3 DNA reads TGTGCCAGCAGCGGACTAGCGGGAGAGTCTTACGAGCAGTACTTC. Translation: CASSGLAGESYEQYF. The chain has TRBV6-2 or TRBV6-3 and TRBJ2-7, with TRBD2 matching over 13 bases. Germline lookup yields CDR1 MNHEY and CDR2 SVGEGT. The CDR3 runs to 15 residues. J was trimmed by 4 bases and V by 6 bases; bases with no gene match: 6.